This TCR beta chain comes out of a study of cytotoxic CD8 clonotypes in ibrutinib-treated CLL. Findings of the study overall: T-cell clonality at baseline went above that of age-matched healthy donors and rose and fell with circulating CD8+ T-cell counts.

Assay used: immunoSEQ multiplex PCR; TCRdb lists only in-frame clones, some missing. Of hundreds of thousands of clones listed, under 80% are singletons. A note on this clone: Antigen unknown.

The CDR3 length is 14 residues. Germline V CDR1 and CDR2: SGHRS, YFSETQ. Between the trimmed V and J ends, which lost 0 bases and 7 bases, there was a span of 14 bases. This chain links TRBV5-1 with TRBJ2-7, with D perhaps TRBD2 (5 bases). The sequences come from PBMCs, collected after 24 months of ibrutinib treatment. The sequence came from a human donor with chronic lymphocytic leukemia. The CDR3 loop is CASSLGRDPWEQYF. In DNA form, the CDR3 reads TGCGCCAGCAGCTTGGGACGGGATCCCTGGGAGCAGTACTTC.